This section outlines one TCR beta chain sequence together with its context. The antigen is not known. This sample stems from a study of CD8+ T cells in alopecia areata. Treatment meaning: oral pan-JAK inhibitor, 5-10 mg twice daily. RNA was extracted and reverse transcribed into cDNA as the sequencing template. Using immunoSEQ multiplex PCR, the repertoire was profiled, and TCRdb retains in-frame clones only, with some absent. The sample consists of over 150,000 clones, about three fifths of them appearing once. Findings and caveats of the study: Relative to mice, TCR sharing across patients was less clear, a difference possibly HLA-related.

The TCR originated in a human donor with alopecia areata. The sequences come from CD4+ T cells sorted from blood, collected at week 24, from a patient treated with tofacitinib.

The CDR3, as DNA: TGTGCCAGCAGTTCTCACTCCGGGACAGATAACTATGGCTACACCTTC. It yields the protein CASSSHSGTDNYGYTF. The chain has TRBV27 and TRBJ1-2, with 7 nucleotides matching TRBD1. V shed 4 bases, J shed 1 base, and the junction held 9 bases outside the gene matches. The germline gives CDR1 MNHEY, CDR2 SMNVEV (reference sequence). The CDR3 is made up of 16 amino acids.